This T cell receptor beta chain was obtained from a study of CD8+CD57+ T cells in acquired aplastic anemia. Template material for TCR beta VDJ and CDR3 profiling consisted of genomic DNA. TCRdb called the reads again in MiXCR, with one record for every CDR3 protein. The sample yields roughly 240,000 distinct CDR3 sequences, approximately 45% seen once. Patients who underwent sequencing had shown CD8+CD57+ cell expansion by flow cytometry. The V gene's germline CDR1 is LNHNV and CDR2 YYDKDF (reference sequence). The trim removed 7 bases at V and 2 bases at J, leaving 5 bases unmatched. CDR3 length equals 14 residues.

V is TRBV15 and J is TRBJ2-7, with 10 bases that match TRBD1. The receptor comes from a human donor with aplastic anemia. The sample taken for sequencing was sorted CD4+, CD8+, or CD8+CD57+ T cells (not recorded which) from PBMCs. This CDR3 is CATKTGTGAYEQYF. The CDR3, as DNA: TGTGCCACCAAAACCGGGACAGGGGCCTACGAGCAGTACTTC.